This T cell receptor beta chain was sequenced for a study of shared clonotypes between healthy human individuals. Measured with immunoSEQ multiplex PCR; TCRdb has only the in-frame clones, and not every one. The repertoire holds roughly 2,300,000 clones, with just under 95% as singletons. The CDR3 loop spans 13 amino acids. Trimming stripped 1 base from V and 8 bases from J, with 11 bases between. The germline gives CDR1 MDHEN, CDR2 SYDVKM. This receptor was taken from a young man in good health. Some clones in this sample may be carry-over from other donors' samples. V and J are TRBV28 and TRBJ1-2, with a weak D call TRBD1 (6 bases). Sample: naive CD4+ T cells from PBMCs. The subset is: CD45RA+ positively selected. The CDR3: CASSLLGALGYTF. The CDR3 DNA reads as TGTGCCAGCAGTTTATTGGGGGCGTTGGGCTACACCTTC.